This is a list of T cell receptor beta chains from one sample in a study of shared clonotypes between healthy human individuals. The protocol was immunoSEQ multiplex PCR, while the TCRdb copy is restricted to in-frame clones and leaves out a portion. The data contain some 980,000 clones, approximately 80% of them singletons. Specimen: memory CD4+ T cells sorted from blood. These receptors were taken from a man aged 18 to 35 in good health. CDR3s include the opening cysteine and the closing phenylalanine or tryptophan. A D gene is named only where the DNA matches it firmly. A row's size may be missing; if present it is once, few, many or a size class.

cdr3_length: 15
j_call: TRBJ2-3
clone_size: -
d_call: -
v_call: TRBV6-1
cdr3_aa: CASSVNRASTDTQYF
cdr3_nt: TGTGCCAGCAGCGTTAACAGGGCTTCCACAGATACGCAGTATTTT

cdr3_length: 12
j_call: TRBJ1-6
clone_size: few
d_call: -
v_call: TRBV7-9
cdr3_aa: CASSLLDSPLHF
cdr3_nt: TGTGCCAGCAGCTTATTAGATTCACCCCTCCACTTT

cdr3_length: 13
j_call: TRBJ2-7
clone_size: -
d_call: -
v_call: TRBV5-5
cdr3_aa: CASSPSDRTEQYF
cdr3_nt: TGTGCCAGCAGCCCATCCGACAGAACCGAGCAGTACTTC

cdr3_length: 15
j_call: TRBJ2-1
clone_size: -
d_call: -
v_call: TRBV5-1
cdr3_aa: CASSLLADTYNEQFF
cdr3_nt: TGCGCCAGCAGCTTGTTAGCGGATACCTACAATGAGCAGTTCTTC

cdr3_length: 14
j_call: TRBJ2-7
clone_size: -
d_call: TRBD1
v_call: TRBV28
cdr3_aa: CASSMTGGSYEQYF
cdr3_nt: TGTGCCAGCAGTATGACAGGGGGCTCCTACGAGCAGTACTTC

cdr3_length: 16
j_call: TRBJ1-6
clone_size: -
d_call: TRBD1
v_call: TRBV28
cdr3_aa: CASSLAGGKLNSPLHF
cdr3_nt: TGTGCCAGCAGTTTGGCAGGGGGCAAGTTGAATTCACCCCTCCACTTT

cdr3_length: 15
j_call: TRBJ2-3
clone_size: -
d_call: -
v_call: TRBV29-1
cdr3_aa: CSVERASAGPDTQYF
cdr3_nt: TGCAGCGTTGAACGGGCCTCAGCGGGCCCAGATACGCAGTATTTT

cdr3_length: 15
j_call: TRBJ1-4
clone_size: once
d_call: -
v_call: TRBV5-4
cdr3_aa: CASSGGVSSNEKLFF
cdr3_nt: TGTGCCAGCAGCGGTGGTGTCAGTTCTAATGAAAAACTGTTTTTT

cdr3_length: 15
j_call: TRBJ1-6
clone_size: -
d_call: -
v_call: TRBV9
cdr3_aa: CASSVESRDNSPLHF
cdr3_nt: TGTGCCAGCAGCGTAGAATCCAGGGATAATTCACCCCTCCACTTT

cdr3_length: 11
j_call: TRBJ1-1
clone_size: -
d_call: -
v_call: TRBV10-2
cdr3_aa: CASSREGRAFF
cdr3_nt: TGCGCCAGCAGTCGAGAAGGTAGGGCTTTCTTT

cdr3_length: 15
j_call: TRBJ1-1
clone_size: -
d_call: -
v_call: TRBV27
cdr3_aa: CASSQRVLGNTEAFF
cdr3_nt: TGTGCCAGCAGTCAACGGGTTTTGGGGAACACTGAAGCTTTCTTT

cdr3_length: 12
j_call: TRBJ1-6
clone_size: -
d_call: -
v_call: TRBV19
cdr3_aa: CASSWTNSPLHF
cdr3_nt: TGTGCCAGTAGTTGGACTAATTCACCCCTCCACTTT

cdr3_length: 17
j_call: TRBJ1-6
clone_size: -
d_call: -
v_call: TRBV7-9
cdr3_aa: CASSPRAGARYNSPLHF
cdr3_nt: TGTGCCAGCAGCCCACGAGCGGGGGCGCGGTATAATTCACCCCTCCACTTT

cdr3_length: 14
j_call: TRBJ1-1
clone_size: few
d_call: -
v_call: TRBV7-9
cdr3_aa: CASSPSGGNTEAFF
cdr3_nt: TGTGCCAGCAGCCCCTCCGGGGGGAACACTGAAGCTTTCTTT

cdr3_length: 16
j_call: TRBJ2-4
clone_size: -
d_call: TRBD1
v_call: TRBV6-1
cdr3_aa: CASSGTGGGGKNIQYF
cdr3_nt: TGTGCCAGCAGTGGAACAGGGGGTGGCGGCAAAAACATTCAGTACTTC

cdr3_length: 13
j_call: TRBJ1-4
clone_size: -
d_call: -
v_call: TRBV4-2
cdr3_aa: CASSQDTREKLFF
cdr3_nt: TGTGCCAGCAGCCAAGATACCCGTGAAAAACTGTTTTTT

cdr3_length: 18
j_call: TRBJ1-1
clone_size: -
d_call: -
v_call: TRBV4-1
cdr3_aa: CASSQGLVLRGSNTEAFF
cdr3_nt: TGCGCCAGCAGCCAAGGCCTCGTTTTAAGGGGCTCGAACACTGAAGCTTTCTTT

cdr3_length: 14
j_call: TRBJ2-3
clone_size: once
d_call: -
v_call: TRBV12-5
cdr3_aa: CASGPGGSTDTQYF
cdr3_nt: TGTGCTAGTGGTCCAGGGGGGAGCACAGATACGCAGTATTTT

cdr3_length: 14
j_call: TRBJ2-3
clone_size: -
d_call: TRBD1
v_call: TRBV11-1
cdr3_aa: CASSLQGVADTQYF
cdr3_nt: TGTGCCAGCAGCTTACAGGGGGTAGCAGATACGCAGTATTTT

cdr3_length: 15
j_call: TRBJ2-2
clone_size: many
d_call: -
v_call: TRBV7-6
cdr3_aa: CASSSQPSNARELFF
cdr3_nt: TGTGCCAGCAGCTCCCAGCCATCCAATGCGCGGGAGCTGTTTTTT

cdr3_length: 15
j_call: TRBJ1-5
clone_size: few
d_call: -
v_call: TRBV12-2
cdr3_aa: CASRPRTGGNQPQHF
cdr3_nt: TGTGCAAGTCGCCCTCGGACGGGAGGCAATCAGCCCCAGCATTTT

cdr3_length: 14
j_call: TRBJ1-2
clone_size: once
d_call: -
v_call: TRBV27
cdr3_aa: CASSLKGAGYGYTF
cdr3_nt: TGTGCCAGCAGCCTTAAAGGGGCGGGCTATGGCTACACCTTC

cdr3_length: 15
j_call: TRBJ1-4
clone_size: -
d_call: -
v_call: TRBV5-1
cdr3_aa: CASSLQGGYNEKLFF
cdr3_nt: TGCGCCAGCAGCTTGCAAGGGGGATATAATGAAAAACTGTTTTTT

cdr3_length: 14
j_call: TRBJ2-1
clone_size: once
d_call: -
v_call: TRBV11-2
cdr3_aa: CASSLEWTTNEQFF
cdr3_nt: TGTGCCAGCAGCTTAGAGTGGACAACCAATGAGCAGTTCTTC